This T cell receptor beta chain was sequenced in a study of CD8 T cells in Susac syndrome. An input of roughly 0.5 to 1 ug of RNA was subjected to reverse transcription using random hexamers. TCRdb fed the immunoSEQ multiplex PCR reads into MiXCR, producing one record per CDR3 protein. The data show 95,000 to 150,000 distinct CDR3 sequences, just over 95% seen once. The germline V gene has CDR1 SGHDN and CDR2 FVKESK. This CDR3 has 16 residues. Trimming removed 3 bases from V and 2 bases from J, with 16 bases in between. The J gene is TRBJ1-1, the V gene TRBV14; the D is unclear. The sequence was collected from a human donor with Susac syndrome. Specimen: CD4+ T cells from PBMCs. DNA of the CDR3: TGTGCCAGCAGCCAGCGCCTACCCAGAGAAAACACTGAAGCTTTCTTT. Amino acid sequence: CASSQRLPRENTEAFF. Complete variable domain (other parts from reference TRBV14 and TRBJ1-1): EAGVTQFPSHSVIEKGQTVTLRCDPISGHDNLYWYRRVMGKEIKFLLHFVKESKQDESGMPNNRFLAERTGGTYSTLKVQPAELEDSGVYFCASSQRLPRENTEAFFGQGTRLTVV.